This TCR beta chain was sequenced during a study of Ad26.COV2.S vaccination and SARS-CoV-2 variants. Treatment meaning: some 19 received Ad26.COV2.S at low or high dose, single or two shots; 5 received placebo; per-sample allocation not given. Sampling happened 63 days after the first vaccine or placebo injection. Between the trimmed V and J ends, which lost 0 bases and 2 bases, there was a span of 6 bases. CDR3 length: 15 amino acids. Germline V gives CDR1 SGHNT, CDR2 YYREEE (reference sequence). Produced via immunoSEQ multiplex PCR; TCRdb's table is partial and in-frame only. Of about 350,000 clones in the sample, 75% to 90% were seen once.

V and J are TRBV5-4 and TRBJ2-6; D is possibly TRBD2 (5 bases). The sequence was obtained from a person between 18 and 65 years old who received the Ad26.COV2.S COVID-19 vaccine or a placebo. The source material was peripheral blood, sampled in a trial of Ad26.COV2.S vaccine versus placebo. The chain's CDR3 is CASSLGGTGANVLTF. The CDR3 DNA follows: TGTGCCAGCAGCTTGGGAGGGACTGGGGCCAACGTCCTGACTTTC.